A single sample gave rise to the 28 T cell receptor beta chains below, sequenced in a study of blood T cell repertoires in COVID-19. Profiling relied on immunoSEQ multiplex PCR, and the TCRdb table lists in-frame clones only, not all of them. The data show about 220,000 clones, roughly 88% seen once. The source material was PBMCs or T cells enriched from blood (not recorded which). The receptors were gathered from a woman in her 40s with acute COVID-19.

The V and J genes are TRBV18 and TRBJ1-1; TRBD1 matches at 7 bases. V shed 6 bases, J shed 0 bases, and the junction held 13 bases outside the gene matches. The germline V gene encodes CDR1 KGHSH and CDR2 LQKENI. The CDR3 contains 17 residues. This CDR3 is CASSPDRAKILNTEAFF. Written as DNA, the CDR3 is TGTGCCAGCTCCCCAGACAGGGCGAAAATTTTGAACACTGAAGCTTTCTTT.

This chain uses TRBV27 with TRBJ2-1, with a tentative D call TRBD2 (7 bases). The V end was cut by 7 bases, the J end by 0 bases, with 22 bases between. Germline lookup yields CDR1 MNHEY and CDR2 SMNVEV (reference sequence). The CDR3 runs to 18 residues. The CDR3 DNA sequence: TGTGCCAGCACCATCTCCGGTGGGGGGGCCCTCTCCTACAATGAGCAGTTCTTC. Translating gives CASTISGGGALSYNEQFF.

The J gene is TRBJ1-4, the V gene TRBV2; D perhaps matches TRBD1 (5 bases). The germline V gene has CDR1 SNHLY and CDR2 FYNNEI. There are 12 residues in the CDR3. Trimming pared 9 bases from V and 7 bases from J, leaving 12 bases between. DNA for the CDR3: TGTGCCAGGGGGAGGGGTGGTGAAAAACTGTTTTTT. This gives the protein CARGRGGEKLFF.

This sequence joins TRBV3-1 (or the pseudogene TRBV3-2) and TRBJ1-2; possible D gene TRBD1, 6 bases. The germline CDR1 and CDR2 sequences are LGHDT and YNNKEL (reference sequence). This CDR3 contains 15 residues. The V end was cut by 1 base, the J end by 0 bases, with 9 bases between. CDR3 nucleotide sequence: TGTGCCAGCAGCCAAGTGACAGGAGCTAACTATGGCTACACCTTC. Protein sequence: CASSQVTGANYGYTF.

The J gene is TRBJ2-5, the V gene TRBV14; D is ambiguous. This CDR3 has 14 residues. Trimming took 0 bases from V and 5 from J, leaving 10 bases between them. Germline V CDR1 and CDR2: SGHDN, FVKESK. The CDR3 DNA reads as TGTGCCAGCAGCCAAGATTTGGGCAGGGAGACCCAGTACTTC. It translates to CASSQDLGRETQYF.

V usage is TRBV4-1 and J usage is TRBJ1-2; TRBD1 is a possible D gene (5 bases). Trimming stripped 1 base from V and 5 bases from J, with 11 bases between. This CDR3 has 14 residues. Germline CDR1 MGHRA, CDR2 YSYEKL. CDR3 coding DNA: TGCGCCAGCAGCCAAGTCCCAGGGACTTATGGCTACACCTTC. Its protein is CASSQVPGTYGYTF.

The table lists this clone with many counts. CDR3: CASSLGGGLAGRETQYF. The CDR3 DNA follows: TGTGCCAGCAGCTTAGGCGGGGGACTAGCGGGGAGAGAGACCCAGTACTTC. V and J are TRBV7-2 and TRBJ2-5; 13 bases align to TRBD2. The CDR3 runs to 17 residues. V trimming: 1 base; J trimming: 4 bases; junction bases outside the gene matches: 6. The germline gives CDR1 SGHTA, CDR2 FQGNSA.

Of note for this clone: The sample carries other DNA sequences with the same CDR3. The CDR3 sequence: CASSPGTGENYGYTF. CDR3 sequence (DNA): TGTGCCAGTAGTCCGGGGACAGGGGAAAACTATGGCTACACCTTC. This chain connects TRBV19 to TRBJ1-2; 10 nucleotides line up with TRBD1. Germline-derived CDR1 and CDR2 are LNHDA and SQIVND (reference sequence). There are 15 residues in the CDR3. J gave up 2 bases and V 5 bases, and 5 bases lay outside the gene matches.

DNA of the CDR3: TGCAGCGTTGAGAGCGGCGACGAGCAGTACTTC. Residues: CSVESGDEQYF. The chain combines TRBV29-1 with TRBJ2-7, with D perhaps matching TRBD2 (5 bases). The CDR3 loop spans 11 amino acids. The V end was cut by 3 bases, the J end by 5 bases, with 8 bases between. In germline, CDR1 is SQVTM, CDR2 ANQGSEA.

CDR3 amino acids: CASGAGGPFNEQFF. CDR3 sequence (DNA): TGTGCCAGCGGGGCGGGGGGCCCTTTCAATGAGCAGTTCTTC. The chain is built from TRBV6-5 and TRBJ2-1, with 8 bases fitting TRBD2. Germline CDR1 reads MNHEY; CDR2 reads SVGAGI. This CDR3 spans 14 amino acids. The V gene end was trimmed by 8 bases and the J gene end by 6 bases; junction bases not matched to a gene: 9.

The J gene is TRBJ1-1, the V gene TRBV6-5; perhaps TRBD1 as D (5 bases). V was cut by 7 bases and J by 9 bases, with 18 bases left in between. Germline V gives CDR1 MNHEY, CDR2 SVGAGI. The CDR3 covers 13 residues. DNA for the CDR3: TGTGCCAGCATCCCAGGGCTTAAACCAAAAGCTTTCTTT. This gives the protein CASIPGLKPKAFF.

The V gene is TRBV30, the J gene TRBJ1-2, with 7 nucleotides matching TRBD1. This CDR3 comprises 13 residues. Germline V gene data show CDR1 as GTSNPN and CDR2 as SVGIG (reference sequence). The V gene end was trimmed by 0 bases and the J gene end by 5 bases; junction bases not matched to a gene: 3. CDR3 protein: CAWSVAGGYGYTF. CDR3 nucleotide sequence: TGTGCCTGGAGTGTGGCAGGGGGGTATGGCTACACCTTC.

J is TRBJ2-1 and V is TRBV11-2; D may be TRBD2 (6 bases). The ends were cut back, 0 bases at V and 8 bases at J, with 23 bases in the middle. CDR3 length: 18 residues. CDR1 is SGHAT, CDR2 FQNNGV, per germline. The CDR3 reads CASSLDPSWRGTEDEQFF. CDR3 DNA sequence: TGTGCCAGCAGCTTAGACCCTTCTTGGCGCGGGACCGAGGATGAGCAGTTCTTC.

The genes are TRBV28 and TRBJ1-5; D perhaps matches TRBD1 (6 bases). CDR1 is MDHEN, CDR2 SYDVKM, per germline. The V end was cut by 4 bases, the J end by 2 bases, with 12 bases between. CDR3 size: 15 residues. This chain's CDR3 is CASSSSRQGNQPQHF. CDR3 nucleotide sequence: TGTGCCAGCAGTTCCTCAAGACAGGGCAATCAGCCCCAGCATTTT.

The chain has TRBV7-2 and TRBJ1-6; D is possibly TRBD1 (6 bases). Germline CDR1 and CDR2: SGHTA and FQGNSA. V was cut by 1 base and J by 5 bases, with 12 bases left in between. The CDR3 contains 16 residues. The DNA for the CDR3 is TGTGCCAGCAGCTTAGTAGGGACAAACGATAATTCACCCCTCCACTTT. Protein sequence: CASSLVGTNDNSPLHF.

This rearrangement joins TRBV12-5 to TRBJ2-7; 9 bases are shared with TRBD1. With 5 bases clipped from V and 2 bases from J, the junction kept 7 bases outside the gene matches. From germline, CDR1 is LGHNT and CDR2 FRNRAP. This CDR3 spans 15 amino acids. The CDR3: CASGLRTGVTYEQYF. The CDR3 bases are TGTGCTAGTGGTCTCCGGACAGGGGTTACCTACGAGCAGTACTTC.

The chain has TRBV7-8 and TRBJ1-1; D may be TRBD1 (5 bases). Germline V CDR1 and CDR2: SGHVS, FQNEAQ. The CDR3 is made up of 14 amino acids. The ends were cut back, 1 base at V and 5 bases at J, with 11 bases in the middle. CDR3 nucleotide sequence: TGTGCCAGCAGCTTAGTGTGGGGGGGGACTGAAGCTTTCTTT. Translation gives CASSLVWGGTEAFF.

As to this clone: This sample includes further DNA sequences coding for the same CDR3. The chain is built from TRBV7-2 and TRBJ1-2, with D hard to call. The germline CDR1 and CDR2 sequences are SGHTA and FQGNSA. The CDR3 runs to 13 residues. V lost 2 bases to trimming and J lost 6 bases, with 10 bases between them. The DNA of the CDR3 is TGTGCCAGCAGCTTAACTGGGCGAGATGGCTACACCTTC. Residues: CASSLTGRDGYTF.

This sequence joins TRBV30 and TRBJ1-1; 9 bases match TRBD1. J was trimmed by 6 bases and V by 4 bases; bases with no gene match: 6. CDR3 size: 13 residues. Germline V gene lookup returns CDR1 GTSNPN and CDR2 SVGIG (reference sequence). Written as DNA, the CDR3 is TGTGCCTGGACTCGGGACAGGGACGCTGAAGCTTTCTTT. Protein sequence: CAWTRDRDAEAFF.

The CDR3 DNA reads as TGTGCCAGCAGCGTAGCGGCGGAAGGCAATGAGCAGTTCTTC. Translated: CASSVAAEGNEQFF. The chain carries TRBV9 and TRBJ2-1; D remains ambiguous. The CDR3 is 14 residues long. The germline V gene encodes CDR1 SGDLS and CDR2 YYNGEE. Trimming removed 0 bases from V and 6 bases from J, with 10 bases in between.

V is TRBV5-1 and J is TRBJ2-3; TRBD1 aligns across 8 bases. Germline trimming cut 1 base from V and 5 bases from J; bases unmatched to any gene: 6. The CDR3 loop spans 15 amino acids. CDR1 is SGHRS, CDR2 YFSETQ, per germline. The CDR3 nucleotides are TGCGCCAGCAGCTTGAACAACAGGGGGGTAGATACGCAGTATTTT. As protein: CASSLNNRGVDTQYF.

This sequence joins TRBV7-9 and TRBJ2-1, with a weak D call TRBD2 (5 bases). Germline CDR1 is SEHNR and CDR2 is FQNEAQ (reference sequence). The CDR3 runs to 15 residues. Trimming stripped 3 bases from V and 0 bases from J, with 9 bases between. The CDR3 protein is CASSLDSSSYNEQFF. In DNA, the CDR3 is TGTGCCAGCAGCTTGGACTCGAGCTCCTACAATGAGCAGTTCTTC. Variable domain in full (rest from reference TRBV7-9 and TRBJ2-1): DTGVSQNPRHKITKRGQNVTFRCDPISEHNRLYWYRQTLGQGPEFLTYFQNEAQLEKSRLLSDRFSAERPKGSFSTLEIQRTEQGDSAMYLCASSLDSSSYNEQFFGPGTRLTVL.

The CDR3 sequence is CASSGEVRALNTEAFF. DNA of the CDR3: TGTGCCAGCAGTGGGGAAGTCAGGGCTCTGAACACTGAAGCTTTCTTT. V usage is TRBV2 and J usage is TRBJ1-1; tentative D call: TRBD1 (5 bases). This CDR3 contains 16 residues. The V end was cut by 4 bases, the J end by 0 bases, with 15 bases between. Germline assignment: CDR1 SNHLY and CDR2 FYNNEI.

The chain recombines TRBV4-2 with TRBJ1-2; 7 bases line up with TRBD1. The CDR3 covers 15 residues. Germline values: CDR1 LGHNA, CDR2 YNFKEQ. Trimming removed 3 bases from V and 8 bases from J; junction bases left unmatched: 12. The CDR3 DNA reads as TGTGCCAGCAGCCAGCTAAGACAGGGTGTCAACGGCTACACCTTC. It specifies CASSQLRQGVNGYTF.

In DNA, the CDR3 is TGTGCCAGTAGTATAGGGGGACTAGCTTACGAGCAGTACTTC. This sequence encodes CASSIGGLAYEQYF. The chain uses TRBV19 and TRBJ2-7, with 9 nucleotides matching TRBD2. V lost 1 base and J lost 4; bases outside the gene matches: 2. Germline assignment: CDR1 LNHDA and CDR2 SQIVND (reference sequence). The CDR3 length is 14 residues. Full variable domain (remainder filled in from reference TRBV19 and TRBJ2-7): DGGITQSPKYLFRKEGQNVTLSCEQNLNHDAMYWYRQDPGQGLRLIYYSQIVNDFQKGDIAEGYSVSREKKESFPLTVTSAQKNPTAFYLCASSIGGLAYEQYFGPGTRLTVT.

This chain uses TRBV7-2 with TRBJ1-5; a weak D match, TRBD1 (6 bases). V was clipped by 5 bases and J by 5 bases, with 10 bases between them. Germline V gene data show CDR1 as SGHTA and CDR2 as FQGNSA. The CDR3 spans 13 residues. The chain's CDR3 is CASSVGAHQPQHF. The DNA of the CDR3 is TGTGCCAGCAGCGTGGGGGCCCATCAGCCCCAGCATTTT.

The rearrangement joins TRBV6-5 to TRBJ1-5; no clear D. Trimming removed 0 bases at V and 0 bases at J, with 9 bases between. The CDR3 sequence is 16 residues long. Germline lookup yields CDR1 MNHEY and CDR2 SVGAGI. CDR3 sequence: CASSYSTGNSNQPQHF. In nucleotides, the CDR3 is TGTGCCAGCAGTTACTCCACGGGAAATAGCAATCAGCCCCAGCATTTT.

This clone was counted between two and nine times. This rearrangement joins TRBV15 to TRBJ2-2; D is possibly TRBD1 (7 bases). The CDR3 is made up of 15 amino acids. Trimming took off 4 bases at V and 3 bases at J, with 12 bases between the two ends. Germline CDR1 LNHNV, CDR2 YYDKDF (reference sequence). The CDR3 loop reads CATSTGGRDTGELFF. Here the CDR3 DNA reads TGTGCCACCAGCACAGGGGGGCGCGACACCGGGGAGCTGTTTTTT.